A single sample gave rise to the 24 T cell receptor beta chains below, sequenced in a study of control samples from healthy donors and cancer patients. The table came from immunoSEQ multiplex PCR; TCRdb's copy has only in-frame clones and leaves some out. The sample holds around 130,000 clones, approximately 90% seen once. Sequencing input: blood. Receptors originate from a man aged 25 to 40 in good health.

The chain is built from TRBV28 and TRBJ1-3; tentatively, D is TRBD1 (5 bases). Trimming left V 8 bases short and J 2 bases short, with 19 bases between. The CDR3 has 16 residues. The germline CDR1 and CDR2 sequences are MDHEN and SYDVKM. In DNA, the CDR3 is TGTGCCAGCCTTTCGAGAGGGACGGGGGCTGGAAACACCATATATTTT. It specifies CASLSRGTGAGNTIYF. Drawing the rest from reference TRBV28 and TRBJ1-3, the complete variable domain is DVKVTQSSRYLVKRTGEKVFLECVQDMDHENMFWYRQDPGLGLRLIYFSYDVKMKEKGDIPEGYSVSREKKERFSLILESASTNQTSMYLCASLSRGTGAGNTIYFGEGSWLTVV.

The V call is TRBV7-2, the J call TRBJ1-2; D possibly corresponds to TRBD1 (5 bases). V lost 1 base, J lost 8 bases, and 11 bases lay in between. This CDR3 region has 13 residues. The germline gives CDR1 SGHTA, CDR2 FQGNSA. CDR3 sequence (DNA): TGTGCCAGCAGCTTAGACAGGCCCGGGGGCTACACCTTC. Its protein is CASSLDRPGGYTF.

The J gene is TRBJ1-2, the V gene TRBV29-1, with 9 positions matching TRBD1. The germline V gene has CDR1 SQVTM and CDR2 ANQGSEA. Trimming took 4 bases from V and 5 from J; bases not matched to a gene: 8. There are 14 residues in the CDR3. CDR3 amino acids: CSVVGADRGYGYTF. Here the CDR3 DNA reads TGCAGCGTTGTTGGGGCCGACAGGGGGTATGGCTACACCTTC.

V and J are TRBV5-1 and TRBJ1-1, with D possibly matching TRBD1 (5 bases). Germline CDR1 is SGHRS and CDR2 is YFSETQ. The CDR3 runs 18 residues. V was trimmed by 4 bases and J by 3 bases, leaving 25 bases between them. CDR3 residues: CASSALWGPPNGYTEAFF. The DNA of the CDR3 is TGCGCCAGCAGCGCCCTCTGGGGCCCACCGAACGGATACACTGAAGCTTTCTTT.

The chain employs TRBV4-1 and TRBJ1-5; D is unclear. The CDR3 runs 15 residues. The germline CDR1 and CDR2 sequences are MGHRA and YSYEKL. V was clipped by 0 bases and J by 7 bases, with 13 bases between them. CDR3 residues: CASSQDLGPRQPQHF. DNA of the CDR3: TGCGCCAGCAGCCAAGATCTAGGCCCGCGGCAGCCCCAGCATTTT.

J is TRBJ2-2 and V is TRBV6-5; 8 bases map to TRBD2. CDR3 size: 16 residues. CDR1 is MNHEY, CDR2 SVGAGI, per germline. The trim removed 0 bases at V and 3 bases at J, leaving 3 bases unmatched. In nucleotides, the CDR3 is TGTGCCAGCAGTTACTCGTCGGGGGGGTACACCGGGGAGCTGTTTTTT. This encodes CASSYSSGGYTGELFF.

V and J are TRBV5-6 and TRBJ1-1; 8 bases align to TRBD1. Germline CDR1 and CDR2: SGHDT and YYEEEE. V dropped 3 bases and J dropped 4; count of bases not matched to a gene: 5. The CDR3 runs 14 residues. The CDR3 bases are TGTGCCAGCAGCTGGTCGACAGGGGCCACTGAAGCTTTCTTT. It encodes CASSWSTGATEAFF.

The chain joins TRBV28 to TRBJ1-1, with a weak D call TRBD1 (6 bases). This CDR3 spans 14 amino acids. Per the germline V gene, CDR1 is MDHEN and CDR2 is SYDVKM. The germline V and J ends were trimmed by 8 bases and 5 bases, with 18 bases remaining between them. CDR3 nucleotides: TGTGCCAGCCGGAATGGGGGACAACGGACTGAAGCTTTCTTT. Translating it yields CASRNGGQRTEAFF.

The chain is built from TRBV18 and TRBJ1-1; perhaps TRBD1 as D (5 bases). Germline CDR1 is KGHSH and CDR2 is LQKENI. The ends were cut back, 3 bases at V and 2 bases at J, with 10 bases in the middle. This CDR3 spans 14 amino acids. The CDR3 is CASSPPGTNTEAFF. In DNA, the CDR3 is TGTGCCAGCTCACCCCCAGGGACTAACACTGAAGCTTTCTTT.

V and J are TRBV3-1 (or the pseudogene TRBV3-2) and TRBJ1-2; D is possibly TRBD1 (6 bases). The germline V gene has CDR1 LGHDT and CDR2 YNNKEL (reference sequence). The CDR3 extends over 14 amino acids. V was clipped by 6 bases and J by 0 bases, with 11 bases between them. The DNA for the CDR3 is TGTGCCAGCAGAGTACAGGGTTCTAACTATGGCTACACCTTC. Its protein is CASRVQGSNYGYTF.

The rearrangement joins TRBV4-1 to TRBJ1-2; D remains unclear. Trimming left V 0 bases short and J 2 bases short, with 10 bases between. Germline loops: CDR1 MGHRA, CDR2 YSYEKL. The CDR3 totals 15 residues. CDR3 sequence: CASSQEVGGNYGYTF. The CDR3 coding sequence is TGCGCCAGCAGCCAAGAGGTAGGCGGGAACTATGGCTACACCTTC.

The chain carries TRBV7-2 and TRBJ1-2; TRBD1 is a possible D gene (5 bases). Trimming removed 4 bases from V and 2 bases from J, with 5 bases in between. The length of the CDR3 is 12 residues. Per the germline V gene, CDR1 is SGHTA and CDR2 is FQGNSA. The CDR3 loop reads CASSWDNYGYTF. DNA for the CDR3: TGTGCCAGCAGCTGGGACAACTATGGCTACACCTTC.

The chain is built from TRBV27 and TRBJ1-2, with D possibly TRBD1 on 5 matching bases. In germline, CDR1 is MNHEY, CDR2 SMNVEV (reference sequence). The ends were cut back, 6 bases at V and 6 bases at J, with 20 bases in the middle. The CDR3 runs 15 residues. The DNA of the CDR3 is TGTGCCAGCAGACAAACGGGACTGATTTTTAATGGCTACACCTTC. The encoded protein is CASRQTGLIFNGYTF.

V usage is TRBV12-3 or TRBV12-4 and J usage is TRBJ1-2; unclear D gene. V lost 3 bases and J lost 4, with 9 bases in between. This CDR3 has 13 residues. Here the CDR3 reads CASSFVLIYGYTF. The CDR3 region has the DNA TGTGCCAGCAGTTTTGTTCTGATCTATGGCTACACCTTC.

The rearrangement links TRBV5-1 to TRBJ2-3, with 9 bases lining up with TRBD2. CDR3 length: 15 residues. Germline-derived CDR1 and CDR2 are SGHRS and YFSETQ. Trimming removed 3 bases from V and 1 base from J; junction bases left unmatched: 3. The CDR3 nucleotides read TGCGCCAGCAGCTGGAGGACTAGCGGCACAGATACGCAGTATTTT. Its protein product is CASSWRTSGTDTQYF.

The chain uses TRBV7-3 and TRBJ2-1, with a possible D match to TRBD1 (6 bases). Per germline, CDR1 SGHTA and CDR2 FQGTGA. V was pared by 3 bases and J by 2 bases, with 14 bases between. The CDR3 totals 16 residues. CDR3 in DNA: TGTGCCAGCAGCTTCACCTACAGGGTGGCCTACAATGAGCAGTTCTTC. As protein: CASSFTYRVAYNEQFF.

Only one count was recorded for this clone. CDR3 sequence reads: CASSLGGSGNTIYF. The CDR3 DNA sequence: TGTGCCAGCAGCCTCGGGGGCTCTGGAAACACCATATATTTT. The V gene is TRBV3-1 (or the pseudogene TRBV3-2), the J gene TRBJ1-3; the D gene is possibly TRBD1 (5 bases). This CDR3 comprises 14 residues. Trimming took off 4 bases at V and 0 bases at J, with 7 bases between the two ends. In germline, CDR1 is LGHDT, CDR2 YNNKEL (reference sequence).

This rearrangement joins TRBV2 to TRBJ2-2, with D possibly being TRBD1 (6 bases). The CDR3 totals 14 residues. CDR1 and CDR2 from the germline V gene are SNHLY and FYNNEI. V was shortened by 7 bases and J by 2 bases, with 11 bases between the two germline ends. In DNA, the CDR3 is TGTGCCAGCATGGGCAGGGGCAACACCGGGGAGCTGTTTTTT. Amino acid sequence: CASMGRGNTGELFF.

The chain carries TRBV9 and TRBJ1-2, with D unresolved. Between the trimmed V and J ends, which lost 4 bases and 1 base, there was a span of 5 bases. The germline V gene has CDR1 SGDLS and CDR2 YYNGEE. CDR3 size: 12 residues. CDR3 sequence reads: CASSRNNYGYTF. The CDR3 nucleotides are TGTGCCAGCAGCAGGAATAACTATGGCTACACCTTC.

This chain uses TRBV6-5 with TRBJ1-1, with 7 bases lining up with TRBD1. V trimming: 4 bases; J trimming: 1 base; junction bases outside the gene matches: 3. Germline-derived CDR1 and CDR2 are MNHEY and SVGAGI. This CDR3 spans 14 amino acids. CDR3 amino acids: CASSSGQRNTEAFF. The CDR3 DNA sequence: TGTGCCAGCAGTTCGGGACAGAGGAACACTGAAGCTTTCTTT.

The chain uses TRBV11-3 and TRBJ1-3; D gene ambiguous. The length of the CDR3 is 13 residues. Between the trimmed V and J ends, which lost 5 bases and 2 bases, there was a span of 7 bases. CDR1 SGHNT and CDR2 YENEEA come from the germline V gene. This CDR3 is CASSAFAGNTIYF. In DNA, the CDR3 is TGTGCCAGCAGCGCATTCGCTGGAAACACCATATATTTT.

CDR3 DNA sequence: TGTGCCAGCAGCCCCGGGCCGAATAATTCACCCCTCCACTTT. This translates into CASSPGPNNSPLHF. This chain uses TRBV2 with TRBJ1-6; the D is unclear. This CDR3 spans 14 amino acids. V lost 6 bases and J 5 bases, leaving 11 bases between the germline ends. Germline V gene data show CDR1 as SNHLY and CDR2 as FYNNEI.

This clone has just a few counts. J is TRBJ2-1 and V is TRBV30; weak D call: TRBD1 (6 bases). Germline-derived CDR1 and CDR2 are GTSNPN and SVGIG (reference sequence). Between the trimmed V and J ends, which lost 1 base and 9 bases, there was a span of 19 bases. CDR3 length: 15 amino acids. CDR3 loop: CAWSANLLQGGEQFF. The DNA of the CDR3 is TGTGCCTGGAGTGCCAATTTATTACAGGGTGGTGAGCAGTTCTTC.

V is TRBV5-6 and J is TRBJ2-2; no firm D call. Trimming removed 4 bases at V and 4 bases at J, with 14 bases between. The CDR3 has 15 residues. Germline-derived CDR1 and CDR2 are SGHDT and YYEEEE. CDR3 in DNA: TGTGCCAGCAGCATACGTCCGGCTGGCACCGGGGAGCTGTTTTTT. Translation gives CASSIRPAGTGELFF. The whole variable domain, filled in from reference TRBV5-6 and TRBJ2-2, reads DAGVTQSPTHLIKTRGQQVTLRCSPKSGHDTVSWYQQALGQGPQFIFQYYEEEERQRGNFPDRFSGHQFPNYSSELNVNALLLGDSALYLCASSIRPAGTGELFFGEGSRLTVL.